The entry below gives a single T cell receptor beta chain sequence along with its context. This sample stems from a study of T cell changes during pregnancy in multiple sclerosis. Using immunoSEQ multiplex PCR, the repertoire was profiled, and TCRdb retains in-frame clones only, with some absent. This table has about 48,000 clones, approximately 92% appearing once. The germline V gene has CDR1 SEHNR and CDR2 FQNEAQ (reference sequence). This CDR3 has 12 amino acids. V was cut by 0 bases and J by 7 bases, with 6 bases left in between. The origin of this receptor is a female donor in good health, enrolled as a control in a pregnancy study. The chain combines TRBV7-9 with TRBJ2-5; maybe TRBD2 (6 bases). Sequenced here: CD4+ T cells from peripheral blood mononuclear cells, sampled in the second trimester of pregnancy. The CDR3 sequence is CASSLARGTQYF. In DNA form, the CDR3 reads TGTGCCAGCAGCTTAGCGCGGGGGACCCAGTACTTC.